Below are 8 T cell receptor beta chains sequenced from a single sample in a study of graft-versus-host responses after intestinal transplantation. TCRdb's copy holds only in-frame clones and misses some; the assay was immunoSEQ multiplex PCR. Here the sample spans about 7,000 clones, roughly 30% being singletons. Responders (roughly 200,000, CFSE-labeled) were co-plated with roughly 200,000 irradiated, violet-dye-labeled stimulators. This material consisted of alloreactive CD8+ T cells from a mixed lymphocyte reaction culture, taken before transplantation. Subset specified: CFSE-low proliferating T cells sorted from roughly 6-day pre-transplant mixed lymphocyte reaction (GvH or HvG direction). These TCRs come from a human patient who was an organ donor for intestinal transplantation.

The J gene is TRBJ1-1, the V gene TRBV5-8; a weak D match, TRBD1 (6 bases). CDR1 is SGHTS, CDR2 YDEGEE, per germline. V lost 3 bases, J lost 7 bases, and 16 bases lay in between. CDR3 size: 14 residues. The CDR3 region has the DNA TGTGCCAGCAGCTATTGGTCAGGGGCAAATGAAGCTTTCTTT. This sequence encodes CASSYWSGANEAFF.

V gene TRBV20-1 combines with J gene TRBJ2-5, with a tentative D call TRBD2 (5 bases). The end of the DNA is better explained by TRBJ2-7, so the J call may be wrong. The V gene's germline CDR1 is DFQATT and CDR2 SNEGSKA (reference sequence). The length of the CDR3 is 11 residues. The CDR3 nucleotides are TGCAGTGCTCCCGGACTTAGCGAGCAGTACTTC. Protein product: CSAPGLSEQYF.

The sample holds a few counts of this clone. J is TRBJ2-5 and V is TRBV18; tentatively, D is TRBD2 (6 bases). This CDR3 comprises 14 residues. Germline V gene sequence: CDR1 KGHSH, CDR2 LQKENI. Trimming pared 2 bases from V and 4 bases from J, leaving 11 bases between. The CDR3 DNA sequence: TGTGCCAGCTCACCATTTGGAGGGAGAGAGACCCAGTACTTC. It translates to CASSPFGGRETQYF.

This clone occurred once. The junction departs from the called germline gene at one end, perhaps through a read error. The chain carries TRBV7-7 and TRBJ2-5; tentative D call: TRBD2 (6 bases). Germline V gives CDR1 SSHAT, CDR2 FNYEAQ (reference sequence). This CDR3 spans 17 amino acids. The CDR3 DNA follows: TGTGCTAGCAGCTTAGGGCCGGGAGTCAGGGAAGGAGAGACCCAGTACTTC. The encoded protein is CASSLGPGVREGETQYF.

Within the sample, this clone is medium-sized. This sequence joins TRBV7-9 and TRBJ1-5; D gene unclear. The CDR3 totals 14 residues. Germline CDR1 is SEHNR and CDR2 is FQNEAQ (reference sequence). Trimming took off 0 bases at V and 5 bases at J, with 8 bases between the two ends. CDR3 sequence reads: CASSLAGSHQPQHF. The CDR3 region has the DNA TGTGCCAGCAGCTTAGCGGGGAGCCATCAGCCCCAGCATTTT.

For this clone: The junction shows a germline mismatch at one end, possibly a read error. The chain uses TRBV10-3 and TRBJ2-7; weak D call: TRBD1 (5 bases). In germline, CDR1 is ENHRY, CDR2 SYGVKD. CDR3 length equals 16 residues. CDR3 sequence reads: CASSYSWGEQVYEQYF. The CDR3 DNA follows: TGTGCCAGCAGTTACTCCTGGGGCGAACAGGTGTACGAGCAGTACTTC.

This clone is medium-sized by share. The chain recombines TRBV7-3 with TRBJ2-7; 10 bases line up with TRBD2. The junction had 4 bases not matched to a gene; V was cut back by 2 bases and J by 3 bases. The CDR3 runs 15 residues. Germline assignment: CDR1 SGHTA and CDR2 FQGTGA. This chain's CDR3 is CASSLVGTSDYEQYF. DNA of the CDR3: TGTGCCAGCAGCTTAGTGGGGACTAGCGACTACGAGCAGTACTTC.

This clone came up a few times. The chain is built from TRBV5-4 and TRBJ1-5; D gene uncertain. The CDR3 has 12 amino acids. V lost 2 bases to trimming and J lost 4 bases, with 4 bases between them. Germline loops: CDR1 SGHNT, CDR2 YYREEE (reference sequence). The CDR3 is CASSLMNQPQHF. The CDR3 DNA follows: TGTGCCAGCAGCTTAATGAATCAGCCCCAGCATTTT.